The 20 T cell receptor beta chains below were found in one sample sequenced in a study of control samples from healthy donors and cancer patients. Generated by immunoSEQ multiplex PCR, the TCRdb table keeps only in-frame clones and is missing some. The sample has around 86,000 clones, about 90% seen once; the top ten hold about 1.9%. The material sequenced was PBMCs. The source of these receptors is an older woman with head and neck cancer.

The chain links TRBV12-3 or TRBV12-4 to TRBJ2-7; 8 bases match TRBD1. The CDR3 totals 12 residues. V lost 5 bases, J lost 3 bases, and 0 bases stayed unmatched. The CDR3 reads CASSTGGYEQYF. CDR3 sequence (DNA): TGTGCCAGCAGTACAGGGGGCTACGAGCAGTACTTC.

The chain couples TRBV6-2 or TRBV6-3 to TRBJ2-1; tentative D call: TRBD2 (6 bases). The CDR3 runs to 16 residues. Germline values: CDR1 MNHEY, CDR2 SVGEGT. V was shortened by 4 bases and J by 4 bases, with 17 bases between the two germline ends. In nucleotides, the CDR3 is TGTGCCAGCAGTTGGGTAGCGGCTTCGGGGTACAATGAGCAGTTCTTC. It codes for CASSWVAASGYNEQFF.

The rearrangement joins TRBV5-5 to TRBJ1-5; 7 nucleotides align to TRBD1. V was pared by 4 bases and J by 7 bases, with 14 bases of the junction left unmatched. The CDR3 loop spans 16 amino acids. Germline V gives CDR1 SGHKS, CDR2 YYEKEE (reference sequence). The CDR3 DNA reads as TGTGCCAGCAGCCGTGAGAGACAGGGAATAGCCCAGCCCCAGCATTTT. Amino acid sequence: CASSRERQGIAQPQHF.

CDR3: CASTAARYNEQFF. The DNA of the CDR3 is TGTGCCAGCACGGCAGCCCGGTACAATGAGCAGTTCTTC. The V call is TRBV12-3 or TRBV12-4, the J call TRBJ2-1; D is ambiguous. V dropped 7 bases and J dropped 4 bases, with 11 bases sitting between them. This CDR3 is built from 13 residues.

V is TRBV13 and J is TRBJ2-1, with 7 bases matching TRBD2. J gave up 9 bases and V 3 bases, and 17 bases lay outside the gene matches. This CDR3 has 17 residues. Germline V CDR1 and CDR2: PRHDT, FYEKMQ (reference sequence). CDR3 sequence: CASSFPLIGGSLSEQFF. CDR3 in DNA: TGTGCCAGCAGCTTCCCTCTCATTGGCGGGAGTTTGTCTGAGCAGTTCTTC.

This clone was detected once. The J gene is TRBJ1-1, the V gene TRBV6-1; the D is unclear. This CDR3 contains 14 residues. CDR1 and CDR2 from the germline V gene are MNHNS and SASEGT. With 0 bases removed from V and 4 bases from J, the gap between germline ends came to 9 bases. In DNA, the CDR3 is TGTGCCAGCAGTGAAGCGGCGGGGATCACTGAAGCTTTCTTT. It is translated as CASSEAAGITEAFF.

The chain links TRBV4-3 to TRBJ1-3; D is unclear. CDR1 is LGHNA and CDR2 is YSLEER in the germline V gene. CDR3 length equals 13 residues. V was clipped by 1 base and J by 4 bases, with 5 bases between them. The CDR3 loop reads CASSQAWGNTIYF. The CDR3 bases are TGCGCCAGCAGCCAAGCCTGGGGAAACACCATATATTTT.

The V call is TRBV5-4, the J call TRBJ1-1, with D unresolved. Germline V gene data show CDR1 as SGHNT and CDR2 as YYREEE (reference sequence). The V end lost 1 base, the J end lost 0 bases, and 7 bases lay between the germline ends. This CDR3 contains 14 residues. CDR3 sequence (DNA): TGTGCCAGCAGCTTGACAGACATGAACACTGAAGCTTTCTTT. Amino acid sequence: CASSLTDMNTEAFF.

The rearrangement joins TRBV11-3 to TRBJ2-2; D remains unclear. The CDR3 consists of 15 residues. The ends were cut back, 3 bases at V and 1 base at J, with 9 bases in the middle. Germline V gives CDR1 SGHNT, CDR2 YENEEA. CDR3 sequence reads: CASSFDGKNTGELFF. As DNA, the CDR3 is TGTGCCAGCAGCTTCGACGGCAAGAACACCGGGGAGCTGTTTTTT.

The chain uses TRBV3-1 (or the pseudogene TRBV3-2) and TRBJ2-1; 7 bases line up with TRBD1. J was trimmed by 6 bases and V by 0 bases; bases with no gene match: 5. The CDR3 loop spans 15 amino acids. Germline CDR1 reads LGHDT; CDR2 reads YNNKEL (reference sequence). The DNA for the CDR3 is TGTGCCAGCAGCCAAGAATACAGGGGATGCAATGAGCAGTTCTTC. This gives the protein CASSQEYRGCNEQFF.

This clone was seen only once. The chain has TRBV2 and TRBJ2-5; 8 positions agree with TRBD1. The germline CDR1 and CDR2 sequences are SNHLY and FYNNEI. CDR3 length equals 16 residues. The junction had 14 bases not matched to a gene; V was cut back by 6 bases and J by 5 bases. The CDR3 reads CASSDQGALGKETQYF. The CDR3 bases are TGTGCCAGCAGCGATCAGGGGGCCCTAGGGAAGGAGACCCAGTACTTC. Using reference TRBV2 and TRBJ2-5 for the parts outside the CDR3, the full variable domain is EPEVTQTPSHQVTQMGQEVILRCVPISNHLYFYWYRQILGQKVEFLVSFYNNEISEKSEIFDDQFSVERPDGSNFTLKIRSTKLEDSAMYFCASSDQGALGKETQYFGPGTRLLVL.

This chain connects TRBV7-6 to TRBJ1-2, with TRBD1 matching over 7 bases. This CDR3 has 15 amino acids. Losses at the gene ends were 4 bases for V and 4 bases for J; bases not matched to a gene: 9. Germline loops: CDR1 SGHVS, CDR2 FNYEAQ. CDR3 nucleotide sequence: TGTGCCAGCAGCTCAGCCAGACAGGGTGGCTATGGCTACACCTTC. This encodes CASSSARQGGYGYTF.

The V gene is TRBV29-1, the J gene TRBJ1-1; TRBD1 agrees at 8 bases. CDR3 size: 15 residues. Trimming at V came to 2 bases and at J to 5 bases, leaving 10 bases not matched to a gene. CDR1 and CDR2 (germline): SQVTM, ANQGSEA. Written as DNA, the CDR3 is TGCAGCGTTGAAACCCTTAACAGGGGGTATACTGAAGCTTTCTTT. Protein: CSVETLNRGYTEAFF. The whole variable domain, remainder taken from reference TRBV29-1 and TRBJ1-1, is SAVISQKPSRDICQRGTSLTIQCQVDSQVTMMFWYRQQPGQSLTLIATANQGSEATYESGFVIDKFPISRPNLTFSTLTVSNMSPEDSSIYLCSVETLNRGYTEAFFGQGTRLTVV.

The chain is built from TRBV4-1 and TRBJ2-2; D gene ambiguous. Germline CDR1 reads MGHRA; CDR2 reads YSYEKL. V lost 3 bases and J lost 1, with 6 bases in between. This CDR3 is built from 14 residues. This CDR3 reads CASSHNGNTGELFF. Written as DNA, the CDR3 is TGCGCCAGCAGCCATAATGGGAACACCGGGGAGCTGTTTTTT.

J is TRBJ2-5 and V is TRBV5-1; D ambiguous. The CDR3 length is 14 residues. CDR1 and CDR2 from the germline V gene are SGHRS and YFSETQ. The V and J ends lost 1 base and 0 bases respectively, with 7 bases between them. Written as DNA, the CDR3 is TGCGCCAGCAGCTTGTGGGCCAACCAAGAGACCCAGTACTTC. Amino acids: CASSLWANQETQYF.

J is TRBJ2-3 and V is TRBV9, with 16 bases identical to TRBD2. Germline V gives CDR1 SGDLS, CDR2 YYNGEE. CDR3 length: 19 amino acids. The junction had 10 bases not matched to a gene; V was cut back by 0 bases and J by 6 bases. Here the CDR3 DNA reads TGTGCCAGCAGCGTAGTAGGGACTAGCGGGAGGGCCGGCTCTGATACGCAGTATTTT. This gives the protein CASSVVGTSGRAGSDTQYF.

The rearrangement links TRBV19 to TRBJ2-7, with 7 bases identical to TRBD2. V was pared by 7 bases and J by 3 bases, with 12 bases of the junction left unmatched. The CDR3 has 15 amino acids. Germline V gene lookup returns CDR1 LNHDA and CDR2 SQIVND (reference sequence). DNA for the CDR3: TGTGCCAGTAAAAACTTGGGCGCGGGAGTCTACGAGCAGTACTTC. As protein: CASKNLGAGVYEQYF.

The gene calls are TRBV5-6 and TRBJ1-1, with a possible D match to TRBD1 (5 bases). There are 13 residues in the CDR3. Trimming took 1 base from V and 11 from J, leaving 15 bases between them. CDR1 and CDR2 from the germline V gene are SGHDT and YYEEEE. The CDR3 DNA follows: TGTGCCAGCAGCTTGAGCAGGGTGGGCGAGGCTTTCTTT. Protein sequence: CASSLSRVGEAFF.

The chain carries TRBV25-1 and TRBJ1-3; maybe TRBD1 (5 bases). Per the germline V gene, CDR1 is MGHDK and CDR2 is SYGVNS. The CDR3 is made up of 16 amino acids. V lost 3 bases and J lost 8, with 20 bases in between. The CDR3 here is CASSDFHGQTGDTIYF. The CDR3 region has the DNA TGTGCCAGCAGTGACTTCCACGGACAAACCGGGGACACCATATATTTT.

This chain connects TRBV5-1 to TRBJ2-3; 9 nucleotides agree with TRBD2. The germline CDR1 and CDR2 sequences are SGHRS and YFSETQ. Germline trimming cut 3 bases from V and 7 bases from J; bases unmatched to any gene: 15. The CDR3 runs 17 residues. The CDR3 is CASSSGLARGKEYTQYF. For the CDR3, the DNA is TGCGCCAGCAGCTCAGGACTAGCGCGGGGAAAAGAGTATACGCAGTATTTT.